Listed here are 13 T cell receptor beta chains from one sample, sequenced in a study of sequential checkpoint blockade in melanoma. The method was immunoSEQ multiplex PCR; TCRdb's version includes in-frame clones alone and lacks a portion of them. The data show around 18,000 clones, 56% seen once. Treatment reported: randomized to nivolumab then ipilimumab (arm A) or the reverse (arm B). This specimen consisted of CD8+ T cells sorted from blood (inferred from file names), obtained from a patient given nivolumab and ipilimumab in sequence. These receptors were collected from a human donor with melanoma.

The chain has TRBV29-1 and TRBJ2-2; TRBD1 aligns across 7 bases. V shed 1 base, J shed 1 base, and the junction held 6 bases outside the gene matches. The V gene's germline CDR1 is SQVTM and CDR2 ANQGSEA. This CDR3 comprises 16 residues. CDR3 sequence: CSVEVRRTGNTGELFF. The CDR3 DNA reads as TGCAGCGTTGAAGTCCGGAGGACAGGGAACACCGGGGAGCTGTTTTTT.

This clone was observed a single time. The chain carries TRBV11-2 and TRBJ2-7; 7 bases agree with TRBD2. V lost 1 base and J lost 4; bases outside the gene matches: 4. Germline CDR1 SGHAT, CDR2 FQNNGV. The CDR3 contains 14 residues. CDR3 region: CASSLGSGGYEQYF. CDR3 nucleotides: TGTGCCAGCAGCTTAGGGTCGGGGGGTTACGAGCAGTACTTC. Full variable domain (remainder filled in from reference TRBV11-2 and TRBJ2-7): EAGVAQSPRYKIIEKRQSVAFWCNPISGHATLYWYQQILGQGPKLLIQFQNNGVVDDSQLPKDRFSAERLKGVDSTLKIQPAKLEDSAVYLCASSLGSGGYEQYFGPGTRLTVT.

J is TRBJ1-2 and V is TRBV7-3; 8 nucleotides match TRBD1. Germline CDR1 is SGHTA and CDR2 is FQGTGA. The CDR3 extends over 14 amino acids. With 3 bases clipped from V and 1 base from J, the junction kept 1 base outside the gene matches. DNA for the CDR3: TGTGCCAGCAGCTTGGGACAGGTTAACTATGGCTACACCTTC. It translates to CASSLGQVNYGYTF.

This clone was seen more than once but under ten times. The chain employs TRBV29-1 and TRBJ2-7, with 12 bases matching TRBD1. CDR3 length: 13 residues. Losses at the gene ends were 6 bases for V and 6 bases for J; bases not matched to a gene: 6. Germline-derived CDR1 and CDR2 are SQVTM and ANQGSEA. Here the CDR3 reads CSVARDRGPEQYF. The CDR3 DNA reads TGCAGCGTCGCTCGGGACAGGGGGCCCGAGCAGTACTTC.

This clone was seen only once. The V and J genes are TRBV5-6 and TRBJ2-2; no clear D. Germline assignment: CDR1 SGHDT and CDR2 YYEEEE. V lost 4 bases and J lost 6, with 16 bases in between. The CDR3 is 15 amino acids. Here the CDR3 DNA reads TGTGCCAGCAGCCACCGGGTCCAACTGTCCGGGGAGCTGTTTTTT. This codes for CASSHRVQLSGELFF. Full variable domain (outside the CDR3, taken from reference TRBV5-6 and TRBJ2-2): DAGVTQSPTHLIKTRGQQVTLRCSPKSGHDTVSWYQQALGQGPQFIFQYYEEEERQRGNFPDRFSGHQFPNYSSELNVNALLLGDSALYLCASSHRVQLSGELFFGEGSRLTVL.

Here the CDR3 reads CASSPLAGATDTQYF. CDR3 sequence (DNA): TGTGCCAGCAGCCCGCTAGCGGGGGCTACAGATACGCAGTATTTT. This chain uses TRBV4-2 with TRBJ2-3; 10 bases fit TRBD2. Germline V gene lookup returns CDR1 LGHNA and CDR2 YNFKEQ. Unmatched junction bases numbered 4, after V lost 4 bases and J lost 3 bases. This CDR3 comprises 15 residues.

On this clone itself: Other nucleotide sequences in the sample specify the same CDR3. The gene calls are TRBV30 and TRBJ1-2, with 12 nucleotides matching TRBD1. The CDR3 length is 15 residues. Per the germline V gene, CDR1 is GTSNPN and CDR2 is SVGIG (reference sequence). After removal of 3 bases from V and 4 bases from J, the junction contained 6 bases not matched to a gene. The chain's CDR3 is CAWSLGTGGLYGYTF. CDR3 nucleotides: TGTGCCTGGAGCCTCGGGACAGGGGGCCTCTATGGCTACACCTTC.

V usage is TRBV29-1 and J usage is TRBJ2-1, with 7 bases fitting TRBD2. Germline-derived CDR1 and CDR2 are SQVTM and ANQGSEA. Trimming took 3 bases from V and 3 from J; bases not matched to a gene: 11. There are 16 residues in the CDR3. The CDR3 DNA reads TGCAGCGTTGAGGGGGGGAGGGCCTCCTACTACAATGAGCAGTTCTTC. This codes for CSVEGGRASYYNEQFF.

CDR3 protein: CASSQEWTGGKTQYF. The CDR3 region has the DNA TGCGCCAGCAGCCAAGAGTGGACAGGAGGGAAGACCCAGTACTTC. This chain connects TRBV4-1 to TRBJ2-5, with D possibly matching TRBD1 (7 bases). This CDR3 spans 15 amino acids. In germline, CDR1 is MGHRA, CDR2 YSYEKL. V was trimmed by 0 bases and J by 6 bases, leaving 14 bases between them.

The chain is built from TRBV6-5 and TRBJ1-1, with D possibly matching TRBD1 (6 bases). Germline lookup yields CDR1 MNHEY and CDR2 SVGAGI. V was cut by 11 bases and J by 4 bases, with 20 bases left in between. This CDR3 has 14 amino acids. The CDR3 loop reads CASRGGVLLTEAFF. The CDR3 nucleotides are TGTGCCTCTCGAGGGGGTGTTTTGCTCACTGAAGCTTTCTTT.

This chain joins TRBV5-6 and TRBJ2-2; TRBD2 is a possible D gene (5 bases). This CDR3 has 16 amino acids. V shed 0 bases and J shed 3 bases, with 12 bases lying between them. Germline CDR1 SGHDT, CDR2 YYEEEE. The CDR3 bases are TGTGCCAGCAGCTTGGGCCTAGACTATGACACCGGGGAGCTGTTTTTT. It yields the protein CASSLGLDYDTGELFF.

This clone was detected a few times. This chain uses TRBV5-1 with TRBJ1-2; D is ambiguous. The germline gives CDR1 SGHRS, CDR2 YFSETQ. This CDR3 has 15 residues. V was trimmed by 0 bases and J by 5 bases, leaving 14 bases between them. This CDR3 reads CASSLDKKGGYGYTF. DNA of the CDR3: TGCGCCAGCAGCTTGGACAAGAAGGGCGGGTATGGCTACACCTTC. Variable domain in full (rest from reference TRBV5-1 and TRBJ1-2): KAGVTQTPRYLIKTRGQQVTLSCSPISGHRSVSWYQQTPGQGLQFLFEYFSETQRNKGNFPGRFSGRQFSNSRSEMNVSTLELGDSALYLCASSLDKKGGYGYTFGSGTRLTVV.

This clone occurred a few times. The V and J genes are TRBV7-3 and TRBJ1-3, with no clear D. Between the trimmed V and J ends, which lost 5 bases and 0 bases, there was a span of 11 bases. The CDR3 sequence is 15 residues long. Germline V gene data show CDR1 as SGHTA and CDR2 as FQGTGA. CDR3 in amino acids: CASSPTLSSGNTIYF. CDR3 coding DNA: TGTGCCAGCAGCCCCACCCTCAGCTCTGGAAACACCATATATTTT.